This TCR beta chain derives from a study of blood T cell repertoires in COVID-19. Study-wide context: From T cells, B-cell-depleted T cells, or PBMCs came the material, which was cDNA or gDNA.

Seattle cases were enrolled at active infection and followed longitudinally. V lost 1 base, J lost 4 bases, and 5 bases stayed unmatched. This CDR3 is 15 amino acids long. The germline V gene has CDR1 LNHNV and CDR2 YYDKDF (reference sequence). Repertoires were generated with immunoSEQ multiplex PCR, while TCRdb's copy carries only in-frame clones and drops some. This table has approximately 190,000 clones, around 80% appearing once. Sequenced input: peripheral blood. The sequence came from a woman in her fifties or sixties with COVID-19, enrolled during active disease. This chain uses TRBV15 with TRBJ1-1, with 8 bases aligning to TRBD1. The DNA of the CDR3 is TGTGCCACCAGCAGAGGACAGGGGTACTTCACTGAAGCTTTCTTT. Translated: CATSRGQGYFTEAFF.